This T cell receptor (beta chain) was sequenced in a study of beta chain features in type 1 diabetes. Turning to the study itself: Examined across all samples were almost 110 million sorted cells.

The CDR3 is made up of 15 amino acids. CDR1 is SGHVS, CDR2 FQNEAQ, per germline. V lost 5 bases to trimming and J lost 2 bases, with 16 bases between them. Study-wide points: Within the patient group, naive, central memory and Treg TCRB repertoires appeared more similar to each other than within healthy donors.

Of the isolated RNA, all was reverse transcribed, and so the sequenced material was expressed TCRB transcripts. Sequenced by immunoSEQ multiplex PCR; TCRdb stores in-frame clones only, minus some. Of fewer than 350,000 clones in the sample, about 20% are singletons; the top ten hold 0.035% to 0.05%. There are a few counts of this clone. Antigen specificity is unknown. The chain has TRBV7-8 and TRBJ2-7; D might be TRBD2 (6 bases). The sample comprised naive CD4+ T cells from blood. The TCR sequence derives from a woman aged 18-29 years in good health. CDR3 protein: CASSQAASETYEQYF. CDR3 sequence (DNA): TGTGCCAGCAGCCAAGCAGCTAGCGAGACCTACGAGCAGTACTTC.